The TCR beta chain described here comes from a study of blood T cells in healthy people across ages. Germline assignment: CDR1 DFQATT and CDR2 SNEGSKA (reference sequence). This CDR3 spans 15 amino acids. V lost 4 bases to trimming and J lost 5 bases, with 19 bases between them. Broader study findings: Unknown CMV status may confound age-related changes in expanded clones.

Using a J-beta primer mix together with a sample-barcoded 5' primer, a second PCR was run for roughly 7 to 11 cycles. TCRdb recomputed calls from the 5' RACE reads with MiXCR, one row per CDR3 protein. The sample has 1.8 million or so distinct CDR3 sequences, roughly two fifths seen once. A remark on this clonotype: Its antigen is currently unknown.

The sample was blood. This clonotype was sampled from a human donor in good health. The rearrangement uses TRBV20-1 and TRBJ2-3; D might be TRBD1 or TRBD2, each matching 5 bases. The CDR3 region is CSANNRRERGDTQYF. In nucleotides, the CDR3 is TGCAGTGCTAACAACAGGCGCGAGAGGGGAGATACGCAGTATTTT.